Below are 32 T cell receptor beta chains sequenced from a single sample in a study of yellow fever vaccine responses in identical twins. TCRdb reprocessed the RT-PCR reads with MiXCR, giving one entry per CDR3 protein. The table has thousands of distinct CDR3 sequences, about 90% seen once. Sequencing was performed on T cells from blood (PBMCs), unsorted or a sorted subset (not recorded which), taken before or after yellow fever vaccination (not recorded which). Every receptor here comes from a woman aged 18-29 years who received the yellow fever vaccine.

The chain recombines TRBV29-1 with TRBJ2-3, with TRBD1 matching 8 bases. Germline V gives CDR1 SQVTM, CDR2 ANQGSEA. The CDR3 contains 13 residues. Trimming cost V 4 bases and J 5 bases; bases outside gene matches: 5. Here the CDR3 DNA reads TGCAGCGTTGCAGGGGGCTTTATAGATACGCAGTATTTT. Translating gives CSVAGGFIDTQYF.

This rearrangement joins TRBV18 to TRBJ1-1; 8 nucleotides line up with TRBD1. Germline V CDR1 and CDR2: KGHSH, LQKENI. V was pared by 5 bases and J by 11 bases, with 10 bases of the junction left unmatched. This CDR3 spans 13 amino acids. The CDR3 region is CASSIKQGEEAFF. The CDR3 DNA follows: TGTGCCAGCTCAATCAAACAGGGGGAAGAGGCTTTCTTT.

The rearrangement uses TRBV29-1 and TRBJ2-7, with 9 positions matching TRBD1. V lost 5 bases to trimming and J lost 3 bases; unmatched junction nucleotides: 5. The CDR3 sequence is 13 residues long. Germline lookup yields CDR1 SQVTM and CDR2 ANQGSEA. CDR3 sequence: CSVRDRAGYEQYF. CDR3 nucleotide sequence: TGCAGCGTTAGGGACAGGGCCGGCTACGAGCAGTACTTC.

The chain couples TRBV18 to TRBJ2-1; D is ambiguous. With 1 base removed from V and 12 bases from J, the gap between germline ends came to 13 bases. The germline V gene encodes CDR1 KGHSH and CDR2 LQKENI. The CDR3 consists of 13 residues. Written as DNA, the CDR3 is TGTGCCAGCTCACCACAAGGCTTGCATGTGCAGTTCTTC. Its protein is CASSPQGLHVQFF.

The gene calls are TRBV12-3 or TRBV12-4 and TRBJ2-3, with 7 bases fitting TRBD1. The V segment lost 6 bases and the J segment 2 bases; nucleotides outside the gene matches: 8. The CDR3 length is 15 residues. The CDR3 here is CASSPPDRPTDTQYF. The CDR3 bases are TGTGCCAGCAGCCCCCCGGACAGGCCCACAGATACGCAGTATTTT.

The J gene is TRBJ2-2, the V gene TRBV19; no firm D call. From germline, CDR1 is LNHDA and CDR2 SQIVND (reference sequence). V shed 1 base and J shed 4 bases, with 4 bases lying between them. This CDR3 is 13 amino acids long. DNA of the CDR3: TGTGCCAGTAGTATAGGACCCACCGGGGAGCTGTTTTTT. Translating gives CASSIGPTGELFF.

This chain joins TRBV2 and TRBJ1-6; D gene ambiguous. Trimming pared 3 bases from V and 7 bases from J, leaving 16 bases between. CDR1 and CDR2 from the germline V gene are SNHLY and FYNNEI. The length of the CDR3 is 16 residues. Here the CDR3 DNA reads TGTGCCAGCAGTGACGAAAATGGACGGTTAAATTCACCCCTCCACTTT. As protein: CASSDENGRLNSPLHF.

The rearrangement uses TRBV2 and TRBJ2-1, with 7 bases fitting TRBD1. Looked up from germline, CDR1 is SNHLY and CDR2 is FYNNEI. V lost 2 bases and J lost 5; bases outside the gene matches: 6. The CDR3 is made up of 15 amino acids. CDR3 protein: CASSERGRSDNEQFF. CDR3 bases: TGTGCCAGCAGTGAAAGGGGGCGCAGCGACAATGAGCAGTTCTTC. Supplemented by reference TRBV2 and TRBJ2-1, the full variable domain reads EPEVTQTPSHQVTQMGQEVILRCVPISNHLYFYWYRQILGQKVEFLVSFYNNEISEKSEIFDDQFSVERPDGSNFTLKIRSTKLEDSAMYFCASSERGRSDNEQFFGPGTRLTVL.

J is TRBJ2-7 and V is TRBV5-1, with 8 bases matching TRBD2. CDR1 is SGHRS and CDR2 is YFSETQ in the germline V gene. The CDR3 spans 14 residues. The junction had 4 bases not matched to a gene; V was cut back by 0 bases and J by 5 bases. CDR3 region: CASSLAPGGNEQYF. The CDR3 DNA reads TGCGCCAGCAGCTTGGCCCCGGGGGGGAACGAGCAGTACTTC.

The rearrangement links TRBV29-1 to TRBJ2-7, with 10 bases aligning to TRBD2. After removal of 6 bases from V and 0 bases from J, the junction contained 8 bases not matched to a gene. The CDR3 extends over 15 amino acids. Per germline, CDR1 SQVTM and CDR2 ANQGSEA. The CDR3 here is CSVVISGGSSYEQYF. CDR3 bases: TGCAGCGTCGTAATTAGCGGGGGGAGCTCCTACGAGCAGTACTTC.

The J gene is TRBJ2-1, the V gene TRBV11-3; TRBD2 matches at 8 bases. The CDR3 has 16 residues. The V segment lost 0 bases and the J segment 10 bases; nucleotides outside the gene matches: 11. Germline CDR1 reads SGHNT; CDR2 reads YENEEA. CDR3 nucleotide sequence: TGTGCCAGCAGCTTAGATTCTCCTAGCGGGCGGTGGGAGCAGTTCTTC. This translates into CASSLDSPSGRWEQFF.

This clonotype was counted once. The chain joins TRBV29-1 to TRBJ2-5; 8 bases agree with TRBD2. The CDR3 sequence is 12 residues long. CDR1 and CDR2 from the germline V gene are SQVTM and ANQGSEA. Losses at the gene ends were 8 bases for V and 5 bases for J; bases not matched to a gene: 7. CDR3 sequence: CSLREGMETQYF. DNA for the CDR3: TGCAGCCTTCGGGAGGGCATGGAGACCCAGTACTTC.

J is TRBJ2-7 and V is TRBV4-3; 10 positions match TRBD2. Unmatched junction bases numbered 3, after V lost 1 base and J lost 3 bases. CDR1 and CDR2 from the germline V gene are LGHNA and YSLEER. CDR3 length equals 15 residues. The CDR3 bases are TGCGCCAGCAGCCAAGGGCTAGCGGGAGTCTACGAGCAGTACTTC. The encoded protein is CASSQGLAGVYEQYF.

The genes are TRBV6-1 and TRBJ1-2, with D unclear. Germline V gene sequence: CDR1 MNHNS, CDR2 SASEGT. The germline V and J ends were trimmed by 5 bases and 8 bases, with 9 bases remaining between them. The CDR3 covers 11 residues. DNA for the CDR3: TGTGCCAGCAGTCCGTTCGGGGGCTACACCTTC. Translating it yields CASSPFGGYTF.

This clonotype was recorded a few times. The chain carries TRBV23-1 and TRBJ1-6, with D perhaps matching TRBD1 (5 bases). TRBV23-1 is an ORF, and what it does is uncertain. This CDR3 has 14 residues. With 6 bases removed from V and 5 bases from J, the gap between germline ends came to 11 bases. CDR3 in amino acids: CASSRPGHNSPLHF. DNA for the CDR3: TGCGCCAGCAGCCGGCCAGGGCATAATTCACCCCTCCACTTT.

This clonotype was seen a handful of times. The DNA of the CDR3 is TGTGCCAGCAGTGCGATAGCGGGAGTAGGTACCGGGGAGCTGTTTTTT. Residues: CASSAIAGVGTGELFF. This chain links TRBV2 with TRBJ2-2, with 9 bases identical to TRBD2. In germline, CDR1 is SNHLY, CDR2 FYNNEI. The CDR3 sequence is 16 residues long. Trimming removed 4 bases from V and 5 bases from J; junction bases left unmatched: 8.

V is TRBV18 and J is TRBJ2-3; D is undetermined. CDR1 is KGHSH, CDR2 LQKENI, per germline. This CDR3 has 15 amino acids. V lost 0 bases and J lost 7, with 14 bases in between. The CDR3 loop is CASSPPSSRQNTQYF. The CDR3 DNA is TGTGCCAGCTCACCACCGAGTTCTAGGCAAAATACGCAGTATTTT.

This chain links TRBV15 with TRBJ2-3, with D tentatively TRBD2 (5 bases). Germline V gene sequence: CDR1 LNHNV, CDR2 YYDKDF (reference sequence). The CDR3 spans 18 residues. V was trimmed by 1 base and J by 0 bases, leaving 17 bases between them. The DNA of the CDR3 is TGTGCCACCAGCAGAGCGGGCGGACTCGAGAGTAGCACAGATACGCAGTATTTT. This gives the protein CATSRAGGLESSTDTQYF.

The chain joins TRBV6-1 to TRBJ2-7; D is unclear. Germline CDR1 reads MNHNS; CDR2 reads SASEGT. The CDR3 contains 13 residues. Trimming pared 7 bases from V and 4 bases from J, leaving 14 bases between. This chain's CDR3 is CASKLAARYEQYF. The DNA for the CDR3 is TGTGCCAGCAAGTTGGCTGCTCGGTACGAGCAGTACTTC.

This clonotype appeared a single time. The chain couples TRBV19 to TRBJ2-2; D is unresolved. The CDR3 length is 14 residues. The V end was cut by 10 bases, the J end by 1 base, with 13 bases between. The germline gives CDR1 LNHDA, CDR2 SQIVND (reference sequence). In DNA form, the CDR3 reads TGTGCCACCAAACGGTGGGGGAACACCGGGGAGCTGTTTTTT. This encodes CATKRWGNTGELFF.

The V call is TRBV28, the J call TRBJ2-2, with D maybe TRBD2 (6 bases). Germline lookup yields CDR1 MDHEN and CDR2 SYDVKM. Trimming took 2 bases from V and 5 from J, leaving 18 bases between them. The CDR3 length is 17 residues. Here the CDR3 DNA reads TGTGCCAGCAGTTTAAGTCTGCGGGATCAAAGTACCGGGGAGCTGTTTTTT. This codes for CASSLSLRDQSTGELFF.

The V call is TRBV7-2, the J call TRBJ2-3, with unresolved D. Trimming cost V 5 bases and J 7 bases, with 10 bases left between them. The CDR3 contains 12 residues. Germline V CDR1 and CDR2: SGHTA, FQGNSA. The CDR3 loop is CASSPPANTQYF. In nucleotides, the CDR3 is TGTGCCAGCAGCCCTCCCGCTAATACGCAGTATTTT.

This clonotype was seen once. CDR3 residues: CASSLGTPYEQYF. CDR3 bases: TGTGCCAGCAGCTTGGGGACTCCCTACGAGCAGTACTTC. This chain links TRBV7-6 with TRBJ2-7; a possible D gene is TRBD2 (6 bases). Looked up from germline, CDR1 is SGHVS and CDR2 is FNYEAQ. The CDR3 runs 13 residues. V was pared by 3 bases and J by 2 bases, with 8 bases between.

In this sample, this clonotype turned up once. The chain couples TRBV19 to TRBJ2-2; D might be TRBD2 (6 bases). Germline V gives CDR1 LNHDA, CDR2 SQIVND (reference sequence). The CDR3 is 15 amino acids. V shed 6 bases and J shed 3 bases, with 14 bases lying between them. CDR3 residues: CASSSFGGYTGELFF. In DNA, the CDR3 is TGTGCCAGTAGCTCTTTCGGGGGATACACCGGGGAGCTGTTTTTT.

The chain joins TRBV13 to TRBJ2-5; D is ambiguous. CDR3 length: 15 amino acids. V was clipped by 3 bases and J by 2 bases, with 13 bases between them. The germline CDR1 and CDR2 sequences are PRHDT and FYEKMQ (reference sequence). CDR3 in DNA: TGTGCCAGCAGCTTCGGCAGGATACTACAAGAGACCCAGTACTTC. This encodes CASSFGRILQETQYF.

The genes are TRBV11-2 and TRBJ2-2; tentative D call: TRBD2 (5 bases). The V gene's germline CDR1 is SGHAT and CDR2 FQNNGV. V was clipped by 7 bases and J by 5 bases, with 11 bases between them. The CDR3 has 13 residues. In DNA form, the CDR3 reads TGTGCCAGCACCGGGGTGAATACCGGGGAGCTGTTTTTT. It translates to CASTGVNTGELFF. Variable domain in full (rest from reference TRBV11-2 and TRBJ2-2): EAGVAQSPRYKIIEKRQSVAFWCNPISGHATLYWYQQILGQGPKLLIQFQNNGVVDDSQLPKDRFSAERLKGVDSTLKIQPAKLEDSAVYLCASTGVNTGELFFGEGSRLTVL.

V gene TRBV18 combines with J gene TRBJ2-6; no clear D. The germline CDR1 and CDR2 sequences are KGHSH and LQKENI. The CDR3 spans 16 residues. V lost 3 bases and J 1 base, leaving 10 bases between the germline ends. The CDR3 loop is CASSPGSRSGANVLTF. CDR3 coding DNA: TGTGCCAGCTCACCGGGATCTCGGTCTGGGGCCAACGTCCTGACTTTC.

The sample holds one count of this clonotype. This sequence joins TRBV20-1 and TRBJ2-1; D possibly corresponds to TRBD2 (5 bases). The germline CDR1 and CDR2 sequences are DFQATT and SNEGSKA (reference sequence). This CDR3 spans 14 amino acids. The V end was cut by 1 base, the J end by 9 bases, with 16 bases between. DNA for the CDR3: TGCAGTGCTAGAGGCCACGGACTTGGTACTGAGCAGTTCTTC. Protein product: CSARGHGLGTEQFF.

The CDR3: CASRIGGEVGTEAFF. The DNA for the CDR3 is TGTGCCAGCAGGATAGGGGGCGAGGTGGGCACTGAAGCTTTCTTT. This chain connects TRBV6-1 to TRBJ1-1; 7 bases line up with TRBD1. V shed 6 bases, J shed 4 bases, and the junction held 11 bases outside the gene matches. Germline CDR1 and CDR2: MNHNS and SASEGT. The CDR3 contains 15 residues.

V usage is TRBV11-2 and J usage is TRBJ2-2; either TRBD1 or TRBD2 may fit D (5 bases each). V shed 4 bases and J shed 7 bases, with 13 bases lying between them. CDR1 and CDR2 from the germline V gene are SGHAT and FQNNGV. There are 14 residues in the CDR3. The DNA of the CDR3 is TGTGCCAGCAGCTCGCACGGGGCAGGCGGGGAGCTGTTTTTT. Its translation is CASSSHGAGGELFF.

On this clonotype: A junction end diverges from the germline sequence, so it may reflect a read error. V gene TRBV7-1 combines with J gene TRBJ2-7; TRBD1 is a possible D gene (7 bases). TRBV7-1 is known as an ORF, though its function is uncertain. The length of the CDR3 is 15 residues. CDR3 in amino acids: CASNSGGTAAYEQYF. CDR3 nucleotides: TGTGCCAGCAACTCAGGGGGGACAGCAGCCTACGAGCAGTACTTC.

The chain uses TRBV3-1 and TRBJ2-3; possibly TRBD2 for D (6 bases). This CDR3 is 15 amino acids long. V was trimmed by 1 base and J by 2 bases, leaving 10 bases between them. Germline V lookup: CDR1 LGHDT, CDR2 YNNKEL (reference sequence). The CDR3 DNA reads as TGTGCCAGCAGCCAAGTCGGAGGGACCACAGATACGCAGTATTTT. Its translation is CASSQVGGTTDTQYF.